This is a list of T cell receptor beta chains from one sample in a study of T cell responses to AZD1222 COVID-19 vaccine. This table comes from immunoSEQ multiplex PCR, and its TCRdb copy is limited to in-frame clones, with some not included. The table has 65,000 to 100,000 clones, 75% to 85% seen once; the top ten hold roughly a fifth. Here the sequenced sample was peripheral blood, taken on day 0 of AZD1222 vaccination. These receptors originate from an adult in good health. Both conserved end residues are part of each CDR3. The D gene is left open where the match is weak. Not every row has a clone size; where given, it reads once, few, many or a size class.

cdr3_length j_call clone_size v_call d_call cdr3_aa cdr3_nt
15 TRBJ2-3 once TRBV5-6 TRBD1 CASSPAGQGTDTQYF TGTGCCAGCAGCCCTGCTGGACAGGGTACAGATACGCAGTATTTT
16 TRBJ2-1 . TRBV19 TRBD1 CASSGVRDRSYNEQFF TGTGCCAGTAGTGGAGTCCGGGACAGGTCCTACAATGAGCAGTTCTTC
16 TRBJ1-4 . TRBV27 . CASKGTGGVTHEKLFF TGTGCCAGCAAGGGTACGGGAGGGGTTACTCATGAAAAACTGTTTTTT
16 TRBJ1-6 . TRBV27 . CASSFGAGGVSSPLHF TGTGCCAGCAGTTTTGGAGCTGGAGGGGTCAGTTCACCCCTCCACTTT
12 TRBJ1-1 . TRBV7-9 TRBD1 CASSREDREAFF TGTGCCAGCAGCCGAGAGGACAGGGAAGCTTTCTTT
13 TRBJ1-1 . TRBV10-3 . CAISGRENTEAFF TGTGCCATCAGTGGTCGGGAGAACACTGAAGCTTTCTTT
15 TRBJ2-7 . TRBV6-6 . CASSYRAGQGYEQYF TGTGCCAGCAGTTACAGGGCGGGGCAGGGCTACGAGCAGTACTTC
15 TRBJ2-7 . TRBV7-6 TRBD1 CASSLGQGAFYEQYF TGTGCCAGCAGCTTAGGCCAGGGGGCTTTCTACGAGCAGTACTTC
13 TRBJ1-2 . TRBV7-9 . CASSQGQGYGYTF TGTGCCAGCAGCCAGGGACAAGGCTATGGCTACACCTTC
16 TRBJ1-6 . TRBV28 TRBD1 CASRMTGTGYNSPLHF TGTGCCAGCAGAATGACCGGGACAGGGTATAATTCACCCCTCCACTTT
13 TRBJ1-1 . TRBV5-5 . CASSFSGNTEAFF TGTGCCAGCAGCTTTTCAGGCAACACTGAAGCTTTCTTT
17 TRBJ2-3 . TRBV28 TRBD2 CASSSGLAGGGTDTQYF TGTGCCAGCAGTTCCGGACTAGCGGGGGGGGGCACAGATACGCAGTATTTT
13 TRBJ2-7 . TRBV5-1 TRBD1 CASSSGQSYEQYF TGCGCCAGCAGCTCGGGACAGTCCTACGAGCAGTACTTC
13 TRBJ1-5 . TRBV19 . CASTQRREQPQHF TGTGCCAGTACCCAGAGGAGAGAACAGCCCCAGCATTTT
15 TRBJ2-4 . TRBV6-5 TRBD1 CASTDRGLAKNIQYF TGTGCCAGCACCGACAGGGGGCTTGCCAAAAACATTCAGTACTTC
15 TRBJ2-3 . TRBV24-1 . CATSDGGKRTDTQYF TGTGCCACCAGTGATGGCGGGAAACGAACAGATACGCAGTATTTT
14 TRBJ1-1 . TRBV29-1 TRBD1 CSVEPRQGGSEAFF TGCAGCGTTGAACCGAGACAGGGAGGGTCTGAAGCTTTCTTT
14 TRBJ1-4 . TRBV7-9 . CASSLGATNEKLFF TGTGCCAGCAGCTTGGGAGCAACTAATGAAAAACTGTTTTTT
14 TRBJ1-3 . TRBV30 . CAWSVRGLGNTIYF TGTGCCTGGAGTGTACGGGGGCTTGGAAACACCATATATTTT
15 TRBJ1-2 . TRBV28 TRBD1 CASSLGTAHGYGYTF TGTGCCAGCAGTTTGGGGACAGCGCATGGCTATGGCTACACCTTC